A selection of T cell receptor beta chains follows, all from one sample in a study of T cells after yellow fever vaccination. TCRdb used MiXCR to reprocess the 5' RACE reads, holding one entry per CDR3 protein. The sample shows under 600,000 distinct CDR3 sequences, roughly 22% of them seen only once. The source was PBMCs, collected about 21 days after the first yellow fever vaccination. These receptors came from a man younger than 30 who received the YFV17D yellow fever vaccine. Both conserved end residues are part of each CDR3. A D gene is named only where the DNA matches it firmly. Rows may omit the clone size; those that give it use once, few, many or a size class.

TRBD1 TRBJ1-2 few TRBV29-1 TGCAGCGTTTGGACAGGGGACGCTAACTATGGCTACACCTTC CSVWTGDANYGYTF
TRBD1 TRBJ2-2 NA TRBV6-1 TGTGCCAGCAGTCGAAACTTCTGGACAGGGGGAAGCTACAGGGAGCTGTTTTTT CASSRNFWTGGSYRELFF
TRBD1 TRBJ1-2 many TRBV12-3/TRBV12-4 TGTGCCAGCAGCCGAGGGACAGGGGTTTATGGCTACACCTTC CASSRGTGVYGYTF
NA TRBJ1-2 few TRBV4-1 TGCGCCAGCAGCCTTGAAATGGGCATTAACTATGGCTACACCTTC CASSLEMGINYGYTF
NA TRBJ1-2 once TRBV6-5 TGTGCCAGCAGGGACCGGAGGGGCTACACCTTC CASRDRRGYTF
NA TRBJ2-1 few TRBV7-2 TGTGCCAGCAGCTCCCCCGGCAGGGAGCAGTTCTTC CASSSPGREQFF
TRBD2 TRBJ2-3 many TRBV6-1 TGTGCCAGCACCATCGGCTTAGCGGGGCCCACAGATACGCAGTATTTT CASTIGLAGPTDTQYF
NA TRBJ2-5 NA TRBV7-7 TGTGCTAGCAGACCCGTCGGGCAAGAGACCCAGTACTTC CASRPVGQETQYF
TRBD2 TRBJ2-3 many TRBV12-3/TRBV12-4 TGTGCCAGCAGCTTAGGACTAGCGGATACGCAGTATTTT CASSLGLADTQYF
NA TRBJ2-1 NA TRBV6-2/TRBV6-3 TGTGCCAGCAATTCTGTTCGGGCGGATAAATACAATGAGCAGTTCTTC CASNSVRADKYNEQFF
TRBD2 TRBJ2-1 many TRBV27 TGTGCCAGCAGTTTATCGGTGCCTAGCGGATATCTATACAATGAGCAGTTCTTC CASSLSVPSGYLYNEQFF
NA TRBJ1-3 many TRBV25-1 TGTGCCAGCAGTGAATATGGTCCCTCTGGAAACACCATATATTTT CASSEYGPSGNTIYF
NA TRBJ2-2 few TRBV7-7 TGTGCTAGCAGCGCCTCGTGGACCGGGGAGCTGTTTTTT CASSASWTGELFF
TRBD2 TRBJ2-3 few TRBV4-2 TGTGCCAGCAGCCAGGGAGGACTAGCGGGGGGGGCAGATACGCAGTATTTT CASSQGGLAGGADTQYF
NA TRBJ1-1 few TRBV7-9 TGTGCCAGCTCCCCGCGGGTCCTCAACACTGAAGCTTTCTTT CASSPRVLNTEAFF
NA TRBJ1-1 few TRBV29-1 TGCAGCGCCTTTATATCCGGGCCCGGGGGAAAAGCTTTCTTT CSAFISGPGGKAFF
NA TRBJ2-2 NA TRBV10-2 TGCGCCAGCACCGAGAGGGGGGGATTGAACACCGGGGAGCTGTTTTTT CASTERGGLNTGELFF
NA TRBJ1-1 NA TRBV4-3 TGCGCCAGCAGCCCAGACAGAGCTACGAACACTGAAGCTTTCTTT CASSPDRATNTEAFF
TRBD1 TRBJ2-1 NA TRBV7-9 TGTGCCAGCAGCTCACCGGGACAGAGTCCCAACAATGAGCAGTTCTTC CASSSPGQSPNNEQFF
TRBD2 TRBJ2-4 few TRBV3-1 TGTGCCAGCAGCCAAGTGGGGGGGAGAGGAAACATTCAGTACTTC CASSQVGGRGNIQYF
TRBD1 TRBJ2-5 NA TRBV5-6 TGTGCCAGCAGGGATACGACAGGGGGGACCCAGTACTTC CASRDTTGGTQYF
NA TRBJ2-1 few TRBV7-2 TGTGCCAGCAGCTTAAAAAGGACTCCTGGGCGTGAGCAGTTCTTC CASSLKRTPGREQFF
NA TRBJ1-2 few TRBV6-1 TGTGCCAGCAGTGAAGCGGGCCTAACCGCGGGGGGCTACACCTTC CASSEAGLTAGGYTF
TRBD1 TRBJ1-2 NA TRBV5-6 TGTGCCGGCGCCAGACAGGGCTCTAACTATGGCTACACCTTC CAGARQGSNYGYTF
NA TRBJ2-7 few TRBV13 TGTGCCAGCAGCTACACCCCCCACGAGCAGTACTTC CASSYTPHEQYF
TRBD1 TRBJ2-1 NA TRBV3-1 TGTGCCAGCAGCCGACGGGGACAGGACAATGAGCAGTTCTTC CASSRRGQDNEQFF